These 28 T cell receptor beta chains originate from one sample sequenced in a study of blood T cell repertoires in COVID-19. The table came from immunoSEQ multiplex PCR; TCRdb's copy has only in-frame clones and leaves some out. The data contain over 100,000 clones, around 87% of them singletons. Sequences were obtained from peripheral blood. Receptors originate from a man aged 45 to 65 with active COVID-19.

V and J are TRBV3-1 (or the pseudogene TRBV3-2) and TRBJ2-2, with D unclear. Trimming removed 1 base at V and 5 bases at J, with 5 bases between. CDR1 and CDR2 from the germline V gene are LGHDT and YNNKEL (reference sequence). The CDR3 extends over 13 amino acids. The CDR3 nucleotides are TGTGCCAGCAGCCAAGGTCTTACCGGGGAGCTGTTTTTT. Translating gives CASSQGLTGELFF.

The V gene is TRBV2, the J gene TRBJ1-1, with D possibly being TRBD1 (6 bases). Germline-derived CDR1 and CDR2 are SNHLY and FYNNEI. The CDR3 consists of 15 residues. Deletions cut 3 bases from V and 5 bases from J, with 16 bases between. The CDR3 region has the DNA TGTGCCAGCAGTGAGGCCCGGGTCCAGGGGACTGAAGCTTTCTTT. Translation: CASSEARVQGTEAFF.

The chain joins TRBV10-3 to TRBJ1-4; D gene ambiguous. The CDR3 has 14 amino acids. V was shortened by 2 bases and J by 8 bases, with 12 bases between the two germline ends. The germline V gene encodes CDR1 ENHRY and CDR2 SYGVKD. CDR3 residues: CAISEASPGEKLFF. CDR3 sequence (DNA): TGTGCCATCAGTGAGGCCAGCCCGGGGGAAAAACTGTTTTTT.

The rearrangement joins TRBV2 to TRBJ2-3; 9 bases fit TRBD2. Trimming at V came to 7 bases and at J to 0 bases, leaving 5 bases not matched to a gene. The CDR3 extends over 15 amino acids. Germline V gives CDR1 SNHLY, CDR2 FYNNEI. The CDR3, as DNA: TGTGCCAGCAATAGCGGGGGACTCAGCACAGATACGCAGTATTTT. It yields the protein CASNSGGLSTDTQYF.

The sample holds a few counts of this clone. The V call is TRBV9, the J call TRBJ1-3; D gene ambiguous. The CDR3 length is 16 residues. CDR1 and CDR2 from the germline V gene are SGDLS and YYNGEE. V was cut by 3 bases and J by 0 bases, with 13 bases left in between. CDR3 in DNA: TGTGCCAGCAGCGAAGCGGAGGTCCTCTCTGGAAACACCATATATTTT. Residues: CASSEAEVLSGNTIYF.

The CDR3 DNA sequence: TGTGCCAGCTCACCGGACTCACCGGGCACCGGGGAGCTGTTTTTT. As protein: CASSPDSPGTGELFF. The genes are TRBV18 and TRBJ2-2; weak D call: TRBD2 (5 bases). Germline CDR1 reads KGHSH; CDR2 reads LQKENI. This CDR3 region has 15 residues. V lost 3 bases, J lost 4 bases, and 12 bases lay in between.

The CDR3 protein is CARETRQGRDGYTF. The CDR3 nucleotides read TGTGCCAGGGAGACCAGACAGGGTAGAGATGGCTACACCTTC. This sequence joins TRBV2 and TRBJ1-2, with 7 bases aligning to TRBD1. CDR1 SNHLY and CDR2 FYNNEI come from the germline V gene. The V gene end was trimmed by 9 bases and the J gene end by 6 bases; junction bases not matched to a gene: 13. The CDR3 totals 14 residues.

The chain is built from TRBV2 and TRBJ1-5; D is uncertain. From germline, CDR1 is SNHLY and CDR2 FYNNEI. The V end lost 6 bases, the J end lost 1 base, and 10 bases lay between the germline ends. This CDR3 comprises 14 residues. Here the CDR3 reads CASSELESNQPQHF. The CDR3, as DNA: TGTGCCAGCAGCGAGCTAGAGAGCAATCAGCCCCAGCATTTT.

The chain joins TRBV9 to TRBJ2-3, with a tentative D call TRBD1 (5 bases). Trimming cost V 2 bases and J 4 bases, with 11 bases left between them. The CDR3 runs 14 residues. Germline CDR1 SGDLS, CDR2 YYNGEE. Written as DNA, the CDR3 is TGTGCCAGCAGCGTCGGCAGGGTCCCAGATACGCAGTATTTT. Translation: CASSVGRVPDTQYF.

V and J are TRBV4-1 and TRBJ1-2; 9 bases match TRBD1. The CDR3 is 15 amino acids. Germline trimming cut 2 bases from V and 4 bases from J; bases unmatched to any gene: 5. Per germline, CDR1 MGHRA and CDR2 YSYEKL. The CDR3 loop is CASSQTGTGSYGYTF. CDR3 nucleotides: TGCGCCAGCAGCCAAACCGGGACAGGGTCCTATGGCTACACCTTC.

The genes are TRBV2 and TRBJ2-5; the D gene is possibly TRBD1 (6 bases). The CDR3 loop spans 15 amino acids. Between the trimmed V and J ends, which lost 7 bases and 1 base, there was a span of 16 bases. Germline CDR1 is SNHLY and CDR2 is FYNNEI. The CDR3 loop is CASMVQGSRQETQYF. The CDR3, as DNA: TGTGCCAGCATGGTCCAGGGGTCGCGCCAAGAGACCCAGTACTTC.

The chain carries TRBV7-9 and TRBJ1-1; weak D call: TRBD1 (5 bases). Deletions cut 0 bases from V and 2 bases from J, with 16 bases between. The CDR3 runs 17 residues. CDR1 and CDR2 from the germline V gene are SEHNR and FQNEAQ (reference sequence). The CDR3 region has the DNA TGTGCCAGCAGCTTAGCGGGGATAGAAAGGGGTAACACTGAAGCTTTCTTT. Residues: CASSLAGIERGNTEAFF.

The rearrangement links TRBV7-2 to TRBJ2-3; possibly TRBD1 for D (6 bases). Germline CDR1 and CDR2: SGHTA and FQGNSA. The CDR3 has 13 residues. The V and J ends lost 4 bases and 4 bases respectively, with 9 bases between them. CDR3 region: CASSSWGPDTQYF. CDR3 nucleotides: TGTGCCAGCAGCTCCTGGGGGCCAGATACGCAGTATTTT.

Concerning this clone: The germline gene is not matched at one end of the junction; a read error may be the cause. The V and J genes are TRBV7-7 and TRBJ2-5; 9 positions agree with TRBD1. The CDR3 consists of 15 residues. Germline V CDR1 and CDR2: SSHAT, FNYEAQ (reference sequence). The CDR3 nucleotides read TGTGCTAGCAGCCCCTCAACAGGGGGCTGGGAGACCCAGTACTTC. This translates into CASSPSTGGWETQYF.

J is TRBJ1-2 and V is TRBV6-5; 9 bases agree with TRBD1. The junction had 10 bases not matched to a gene; V was cut back by 7 bases and J by 4 bases. The CDR3 loop spans 15 amino acids. CDR1 is MNHEY, CDR2 SVGAGI, per germline. In nucleotides, the CDR3 is TGTGCCAGCACTCCCACAGGGGGCGACGCCTATGGCTACACCTTC. Residues: CASTPTGGDAYGYTF.

This clone occurred many times. The J gene is TRBJ1-5, the V gene TRBV27, with 8 bases that match TRBD1. J was trimmed by 7 bases and V by 4 bases; bases with no gene match: 9. Germline CDR1 is MNHEY and CDR2 is SMNVEV (reference sequence). This CDR3 comprises 15 residues. The CDR3 reads CASSSLDRDYQPQHF. The CDR3 DNA reads as TGTGCCAGCAGTTCGCTGGACAGGGACTACCAGCCCCAGCATTTT.

V and J are TRBV10-3 and TRBJ2-3, with D perhaps TRBD2 (7 bases). The CDR3 has 15 amino acids. Trimming stripped 6 bases from V and 6 bases from J, with 19 bases between. The germline CDR1 and CDR2 sequences are ENHRY and SYGVKD. In nucleotides, the CDR3 is TGTGCCATCAGGGACCACTCGGGGGGCGAGGATACGCAGTATTTT. As protein: CAIRDHSGGEDTQYF.

This clone was seen just once. J is TRBJ1-5 and V is TRBV18, with 7 bases identical to TRBD1. V was pared by 0 bases and J by 2 bases, with 10 bases of the junction left unmatched. Germline V CDR1 and CDR2: KGHSH, LQKENI. The CDR3 contains 18 residues. The CDR3 DNA reads as TGTGCCAGCTCACCACCAGAGACAGGGTTAAAGGGCAATCAGCCCCAGCATTTT. Translated: CASSPPETGLKGNQPQHF.

The chain couples TRBV28 to TRBJ2-2; maybe TRBD2 (5 bases). V dropped 11 bases and J dropped 4 bases, with 11 bases sitting between them. The germline gives CDR1 MDHEN, CDR2 SYDVKM. This CDR3 contains 12 residues. This CDR3 is CAHNEGTGELFF. The CDR3 DNA reads as TGTGCCCACAACGAGGGCACCGGGGAGCTGTTTTTT.

This chain joins TRBV12-5 and TRBJ1-1; D not resolved. The CDR3 is 15 amino acids. CDR1 LGHNT and CDR2 FRNRAP come from the germline V gene. The V end was cut by 2 bases, the J end by 6 bases, with 16 bases between. CDR3 nucleotides: TGTGCTAGTGGTTTGACTTTCCTCGGGGTAGCTGAAGCTTTCTTT. Its translation: CASGLTFLGVAEAFF.

This sequence joins TRBV9 and TRBJ2-1; TRBD2 agrees at 9 bases. Germline CDR1 and CDR2: SGDLS and YYNGEE. After removal of 4 bases from V and 0 bases from J, the junction contained 5 bases not matched to a gene. The CDR3 length is 16 residues. CDR3 region: CASSPRGGLSYNEQFF. CDR3 DNA: TGTGCCAGCAGCCCGCGGGGGGGCCTCTCCTACAATGAGCAGTTCTTC. Supplemented by reference TRBV9 and TRBJ2-1, the full variable domain reads DSGVTQTPKHLITATGQRVTLRCSPRSGDLSVYWYQQSLDQGLQFLIQYYNGEERAKGNILERFSAQQFPDLHSELNLSSLELGDSALYFCASSPRGGLSYNEQFFGPGTRLTVL.

The rearrangement uses TRBV4-2 and TRBJ2-5; TRBD1 matches 12 bases. Germline CDR1 and CDR2: LGHNA and YNFKEQ. Trimming took 0 bases from V and 5 from J; bases not matched to a gene: 4. The CDR3 covers 16 residues. CDR3 nucleotide sequence: TGTGCCAGCAGCCAAGATGGGACAGGGGGCTGGGAGACCCAGTACTTC. It codes for CASSQDGTGGWETQYF.

The CDR3 DNA follows: TGTGCCAGCAGCTTAATAACAGGGACCTACACCTTC. Translating it yields CASSLITGTYTF. The chain uses TRBV7-9 and TRBJ1-2, with a possible D match to TRBD1 (6 bases). The length of the CDR3 is 12 residues. The V end was cut by 2 bases, the J end by 10 bases, with 11 bases between. Germline V gives CDR1 SEHNR, CDR2 FQNEAQ (reference sequence).

The chain couples TRBV6-5 to TRBJ2-5; TRBD2 aligns across 14 bases. Germline CDR1 is MNHEY and CDR2 is SVGAGI. This CDR3 spans 15 amino acids. The junction had 7 bases not matched to a gene; V was cut back by 6 bases and J by 7 bases. In DNA, the CDR3 is TGTGCCAGCAGCCCCGGGACTAGCGGGGGCGGGACCCAGTACTTC. As protein: CASSPGTSGGGTQYF.

The chain employs TRBV6-5 and TRBJ2-1; maybe TRBD2 (6 bases). The CDR3 consists of 13 residues. The V gene lost 4 bases and the J gene lost 10 bases, with 14 bases spanning the gap. Germline-derived CDR1 and CDR2 are MNHEY and SVGAGI. CDR3 nucleotide sequence: TGTGCCAGCAGTTGGGACTCATCACAGGAGCAGTTCTTC. Amino acids: CASSWDSSQEQFF.

The CDR3 DNA is TGTGCCAGCAGCTTAATCGGGGGGACCAAAAACATTCAGTACTTC. It translates to CASSLIGGTKNIQYF. The chain is built from TRBV7-3 and TRBJ2-4; 7 bases fit TRBD2. V shed 1 base and J 2 bases; nucleotides not matched to a gene: 2. Germline V gives CDR1 SGHTA, CDR2 FQGTGA. This CDR3 has 15 residues.

Only one count was recorded for this clone. This chain connects TRBV28 to TRBJ1-4; TRBD1 matches 7 bases. This CDR3 has 14 residues. Germline trimming cut 7 bases from V and 7 bases from J; bases unmatched to any gene: 9. CDR1 is MDHEN, CDR2 SYDVKM, per germline. CDR3 sequence (DNA): TGTGCCAGCACCAAACAGGGGTTCTTTGAAAAACTGTTTTTT. Its translation is CASTKQGFFEKLFF.

V and J are TRBV11-2 and TRBJ2-1; 14 nucleotides agree with TRBD2. The CDR3 has 16 amino acids. The germline CDR1 and CDR2 sequences are SGHAT and FQNNGV. V gave up 4 bases and J gave up 15 bases; unmatched junction bases: 14. CDR3 DNA sequence: TGTGCCAGCAGCTCCCTGCTGGGGACTAGCGGGGGTGTGCGGTTCTTC. It encodes CASSSLLGTSGGVRFF.